Following are 8 T cell receptor beta chains from one sample sequenced in a study of cytomegalovirus exposure and HLA in healthy donors. Primers: 60 Vbeta forward and 13 Jbeta reverse. Clones were read by immunoSEQ multiplex PCR, and TCRdb kept only the in-frame ones, dropping some. The table lists roughly 130,000 clones, roughly 80% of them singletons. Sequenced sample: PBMCs. The source is a woman between 50 and 59 years old in good health and CMV-seropositive.

The rearrangement uses TRBV7-2 and TRBJ2-7; 9 positions agree with TRBD2. The V segment lost 5 bases and the J segment 3 bases; nucleotides outside the gene matches: 11. CDR1 is SGHTA, CDR2 FQGNSA, per germline. The CDR3 has 16 amino acids. CDR3 amino acids: CASSTSGAGGFYEQYF. CDR3 coding DNA: TGTGCCAGCAGCACGTCTGGAGCGGGGGGCTTCTACGAGCAGTACTTC. The variable domain in full, completed from reference TRBV7-2 and TRBJ2-7, reads GAGVSQSPSNKVTEKGKDVELRCDPISGHTALYWYRQSLGQGLEFLIYFQGNSAPDKSGLPSDRFSAERTGGSVSTLTIQRTQQEDSAVYLCASSTSGAGGFYEQYFGPGTRLTVT.

This clone occurred once. This chain joins TRBV2 and TRBJ2-7; D is possibly TRBD1 (6 bases). V gave up 7 bases and J gave up 3 bases, with 13 bases separating them. Looked up from germline, CDR1 is SNHLY and CDR2 is FYNNEI. This CDR3 has 13 residues. The CDR3 reads CASKMTGGYEQYF. In DNA form, the CDR3 reads TGTGCCAGCAAGATGACAGGCGGCTACGAGCAGTACTTC.

This clone was seen a handful of times. The chain employs TRBV7-6 and TRBJ2-3, with D hard to call. The germline V gene has CDR1 SGHVS and CDR2 FNYEAQ. V lost 2 bases and J lost 4, with 7 bases in between. The CDR3 consists of 13 residues. The chain's CDR3 is CASSLRLSDTQYF. The CDR3 DNA is TGTGCCAGCAGCTTACGACTCTCAGATACGCAGTATTTT. The full variable domain, in which reference TRBV7-6 and TRBJ2-3 provide the parts outside the CDR3, is GAGVSQSPRYKVTKRGQDVALRCDPISGHVSLYWYRQALGQGPEFLTYFNYEAQQDKSGLPNDRFSAERPEGSISTLTIQRTEQRDSAMYRCASSLRLSDTQYFGPGTRLTVL.

V gene TRBV5-4 combines with J gene TRBJ2-3; 7 positions match TRBD2. CDR1 is SGHNT, CDR2 YYREEE, per germline (reference sequence). This CDR3 spans 15 amino acids. With 4 bases clipped from V and 2 bases from J, the junction kept 7 bases outside the gene matches. CDR3 residues: CASSGKRDYTDTQYF. For the CDR3, the DNA is TGTGCCAGCAGCGGAAAGAGGGACTACACAGATACGCAGTATTTT.

This clone came up once. J is TRBJ1-2 and V is TRBV19; D gene unclear. Trimming cost V 1 base and J 8 bases, with 14 bases left between them. Germline V CDR1 and CDR2: LNHDA, SQIVND (reference sequence). This CDR3 contains 14 residues. The CDR3 protein is CASSIGFGEMGYTF. The CDR3 nucleotides are TGTGCCAGTAGTATAGGATTCGGTGAAATGGGCTACACCTTC.

The rearrangement uses TRBV5-6 and TRBJ2-5, with 8 bases aligning to TRBD2. Per the germline V gene, CDR1 is SGHDT and CDR2 is YYEEEE. V lost 0 bases to trimming and J lost 4 bases; unmatched junction nucleotides: 5. This CDR3 has 15 residues. For the CDR3, the DNA is TGTGCCAGCAGCTTGGTTAGCGGGGTGCGAGAGACCCAGTACTTC. This gives the protein CASSLVSGVRETQYF.

The V and J genes are TRBV5-1 and TRBJ2-2; 8 nucleotides line up with TRBD1. From germline, CDR1 is SGHRS and CDR2 YFSETQ. With V trimmed by 0 bases and J by 2 bases, 3 bases remained unmatched. The CDR3 consists of 16 residues. The CDR3 protein is CASSLGGTGNTGELFF. The CDR3 DNA is TGCGCCAGCAGCTTGGGAGGGACAGGCAACACCGGGGAGCTGTTTTTT. Together with reference TRBV5-1 and TRBJ2-2, the CDR3 gives the full variable domain: KAGVTQTPRYLIKTRGQQVTLSCSPISGHRSVSWYQQTPGQGLQFLFEYFSETQRNKGNFPGRFSGRQFSNSRSEMNVSTLELGDSALYLCASSLGGTGNTGELFFGEGSRLTVL.

This clone appeared once. The chain has TRBV28 and TRBJ1-5, with 8 bases fitting TRBD1. This CDR3 is 14 amino acids long. Per the germline V gene, CDR1 is MDHEN and CDR2 is SYDVKM. The ends lost 2 bases at V and 7 bases at J; junction bases unmatched: 4. In nucleotides, the CDR3 is TGTGCCAGCAGTTTAACAGGGGGGAGACAGCCCCAGCATTTT. Amino acids: CASSLTGGRQPQHF.